The 29 T cell receptor beta chains presented below share a single source sample, sequenced in a study of Ad26.COV2.S vaccination and SARS-CoV-2 variants. Generated by immunoSEQ multiplex PCR, the TCRdb table keeps only in-frame clones and is missing some. The sample carries 350,000 to 400,000 clones, about 85% recorded once. Treatment denoted: 15 to 20 received Ad26.COV2.S at low or high dose, single or two shots; 5 received placebo; per-sample allocation not given. Specimen acquisition occurred on day 63 following the initial vaccine or placebo injection. Sequencing was performed on peripheral blood, taken in a trial of Ad26.COV2.S vaccine versus placebo. Receptor source: a person aged 18-60 years who received the Ad26.COV2.S COVID-19 vaccine or a placebo.

Points on this clone: The sample holds other DNA sequences that translate to the same CDR3. The J gene is TRBJ1-2, the V gene TRBV7-2; tentative D call: TRBD1 (5 bases). The germline V gene has CDR1 SGHTA and CDR2 FQGNSA. The length of the CDR3 is 13 residues. Trimming cost V 1 base and J 8 bases, with 11 bases left between them. The chain's CDR3 is CASSLGVGDGYTF. DNA for the CDR3: TGTGCCAGCAGCTTAGGGGTAGGGGACGGCTACACCTTC.

This chain uses TRBV24-1 with TRBJ2-5; D gene uncertain. With 3 bases removed from V and 0 bases from J, the gap between germline ends came to 1 base. This CDR3 spans 12 amino acids. Germline CDR1 reads KGHDR; CDR2 reads SFDVKD. CDR3 in DNA: TGTGCCACCAGTGATAACCAAGAGACCCAGTACTTC. Its protein product is CATSDNQETQYF.

The genes are TRBV5-1 and TRBJ2-5; D unclear. The germline V and J ends were trimmed by 0 bases and 2 bases, with 5 bases remaining between them. CDR3 size: 13 residues. Germline V gene sequence: CDR1 SGHRS, CDR2 YFSETQ. The CDR3 spells CASSLEPQETQYF. CDR3 coding DNA: TGCGCCAGCAGCTTGGAACCGCAAGAGACCCAGTACTTC.

The chain uses TRBV19 and TRBJ2-7; a possible D gene is TRBD2 (5 bases). CDR1 is LNHDA, CDR2 SQIVND, per germline (reference sequence). This CDR3 contains 12 residues. The V and J ends lost 7 bases and 4 bases respectively, with 11 bases between them. The CDR3 loop is CASKGRGYEQYF. In DNA form, the CDR3 reads TGTGCCAGTAAAGGCCGGGGTTACGAGCAGTACTTC.

J is TRBJ2-7 and V is TRBV11-1; 8 bases align to TRBD1. The CDR3 totals 14 residues. Germline values: CDR1 SGHAT, CDR2 FQDESV (reference sequence). The junction had 3 bases not matched to a gene; V was cut back by 1 base and J by 4 bases. The CDR3 protein is CASSLVQGAYEQYF. DNA for the CDR3: TGTGCCAGCAGCTTAGTGCAGGGGGCGTACGAGCAGTACTTC.

This chain links TRBV5-5 with TRBJ1-2; D is unclear. V was cut by 1 base and J by 0 bases, with 13 bases left in between. This CDR3 region has 16 residues. Germline CDR1 and CDR2: SGHKS and YYEKEE (reference sequence). The CDR3 bases are TGTGCCAGCAGCTTGAGGAGGGCCAGTTCTAACTATGGCTACACCTTC. Translation gives CASSLRRASSNYGYTF. Supplemented by reference TRBV5-5 and TRBJ1-2, the full variable domain reads DAGVTQSPTHLIKTRGQQVTLRCSPISGHKSVSWYQQVLGQGPQFIFQYYEKEERGRGNFPDRFSARQFPNYSSELNVNALLLGDSALYLCASSLRRASSNYGYTFGSGTRLTVV.

This rearrangement joins TRBV10-3 to TRBJ1-2, with 9 nucleotides matching TRBD1. This CDR3 contains 12 residues. V was pared by 7 bases and J by 7 bases, with 4 bases of the junction left unmatched. Germline assignment: CDR1 ENHRY and CDR2 SYGVKD. Here the CDR3 DNA reads TGTGCCATCACCGGGACAGGGAGTGGCTACACCTTC. The encoded protein is CAITGTGSGYTF.

The chain recombines TRBV10-3 with TRBJ1-2, with 10 bases lining up with TRBD1. CDR1 ENHRY and CDR2 SYGVKD come from the germline V gene. V gave up 10 bases and J gave up 8 bases; unmatched junction bases: 10. CDR3 size: 13 residues. This CDR3 is CATETGGAGGYTF. CDR3 coding DNA: TGTGCCACCGAGACAGGGGGCGCGGGGGGCTACACCTTC.

V and J are TRBV7-2 and TRBJ2-1, with 15 bases identical to TRBD2. Germline V CDR1 and CDR2: SGHTA, FQGNSA. V was clipped by 5 bases and J by 7 bases; unmatched bases: 9. CDR3 length: 17 residues. This chain's CDR3 is CASSLYPGLAGGNEQFF. The CDR3 DNA reads TGTGCCAGCAGCCTCTATCCGGGACTAGCGGGGGGTAATGAGCAGTTCTTC.

This chain connects TRBV6-4 to TRBJ2-1; TRBD2 agrees at 8 bases. This CDR3 comprises 16 residues. Germline V gives CDR1 MRHNA, CDR2 SNTAGT. V was pared by 2 bases and J by 7 bases, with 10 bases of the junction left unmatched. The CDR3 nucleotides read TGTGCCAGCAGTGACCTTCCGACTAGCGCTATTAATGAGCAGTTCTTC. It yields the protein CASSDLPTSAINEQFF.

The genes are TRBV27 and TRBJ2-1, with 10 bases aligning to TRBD2. Germline V CDR1 and CDR2: MNHEY, SMNVEV (reference sequence). The CDR3 spans 16 residues. The junction had 13 bases not matched to a gene; V was cut back by 6 bases and J by 8 bases. The CDR3 loop reads CASRKASGGHAYEQFF. In DNA form, the CDR3 reads TGTGCCAGCAGAAAAGCTAGCGGGGGTCACGCGTATGAGCAGTTCTTC.

The chain has TRBV7-9 and TRBJ2-3; tentatively, D is TRBD2 (6 bases). Trimming left V 5 bases short and J 1 base short, with 16 bases between. Germline V gene lookup returns CDR1 SEHNR and CDR2 FQNEAQ (reference sequence). This CDR3 is 16 amino acids long. CDR3 nucleotides: TGTGCCAGCAGCACGGGACTTCGTTTAGGCACAGATACGCAGTATTTT. It encodes CASSTGLRLGTDTQYF.

The chain joins TRBV7-2 to TRBJ1-1; no clear D. V lost 2 bases and J lost 8, with 12 bases in between. This CDR3 comprises 13 residues. Germline V gives CDR1 SGHTA, CDR2 FQGNSA. CDR3 sequence (DNA): TGTGCCAGCAGCTTATCCCTGGGAGGCGAAGCTTTCTTT. Its translation: CASSLSLGGEAFF.

This sequence joins TRBV6-6 and TRBJ1-2; tentative D call: TRBD1 (5 bases). Trimming left V 5 bases short and J 3 bases short, with 22 bases between. CDR1 and CDR2 from the germline V gene are MNHNY and SVGAGI (reference sequence). The CDR3 runs 17 residues. Written as DNA, the CDR3 is TGTGCCAGCAGTCCACGAACCGGGACCGGGGCTCACTATGGCTACACCTTC. Translated, it gives CASSPRTGTGAHYGYTF.

V and J are TRBV25-1 and TRBJ1-5; D remains unclear. The germline CDR1 and CDR2 sequences are MGHDK and SYGVNS. This CDR3 contains 12 residues. Trimming left V 3 bases short and J 5 bases short, with 5 bases between. The CDR3 DNA is TGTGCCAGCAGTGACACCGATCAGCCCCAGCATTTT. Translation: CASSDTDQPQHF.

The V and J genes are TRBV5-6 and TRBJ2-3; D is ambiguous. In germline, CDR1 is SGHDT, CDR2 YYEEEE. CDR3 length equals 14 residues. V lost 4 bases and J lost 0, with 9 bases in between. The CDR3 protein is CASSQPLSTDTQYF. The CDR3 DNA sequence: TGTGCCAGCAGCCAACCGTTGAGCACAGATACGCAGTATTTT.

The V call is TRBV25-1, the J call TRBJ1-2; TRBD1 agrees at 7 bases. The length of the CDR3 is 14 residues. V gave up 4 bases and J gave up 4 bases; unmatched junction bases: 6. Germline assignment: CDR1 MGHDK and CDR2 SYGVNS. The CDR3, as DNA: TGTGCCAGCAGTGGGGGGGACAGCTTCTATGGCTACACCTTC. Residues: CASSGGDSFYGYTF.

The CDR3 reads CASALRTTNTGELFF. CDR3 nucleotides: TGCGCCAGCGCCCTGCGGACAACGAACACCGGGGAGCTGTTTTTT. The rearrangement uses TRBV5-1 and TRBJ2-2, with D perhaps matching TRBD1 (5 bases). This CDR3 is 15 amino acids long. The V gene's germline CDR1 is SGHRS and CDR2 YFSETQ. V lost 7 bases and J lost 0, with 13 bases in between.

Written as DNA, the CDR3 is TGTGCCAGCAGCTTAGGGGGGGCAGATACGCAGTATTTT. It specifies CASSLGGADTQYF. V and J are TRBV11-2 and TRBJ2-3, with D perhaps matching TRBD2 (6 bases). In germline, CDR1 is SGHAT, CDR2 FQNNGV. This CDR3 has 13 amino acids. Trimming left V 1 base short and J 4 bases short, with 6 bases between.

The rearrangement joins TRBV5-4 to TRBJ1-1; D call uncertain. The CDR3 runs 15 residues. Germline CDR1 reads SGHNT; CDR2 reads YYREEE (reference sequence). Trimming took off 2 bases at V and 0 bases at J, with 11 bases between the two ends. CDR3 sequence: CASSFLNQMNTEAFF. The CDR3 DNA reads as TGTGCCAGCAGCTTCTTAAATCAAATGAACACTGAAGCTTTCTTT.

The V call is TRBV3-1 (or the pseudogene TRBV3-2), the J call TRBJ1-1; possible D gene TRBD1, 6 bases. From germline, CDR1 is LGHDT and CDR2 YNNKEL (reference sequence). Trimming shortened V by 1 base and J by 5 bases, and 14 bases separated the two germline ends. CDR3 size: 15 residues. The CDR3: CASSQGTRRGTEAFF. CDR3 DNA: TGTGCCAGCAGCCAAGGAACTCGGAGGGGGACTGAAGCTTTCTTT.

The rearrangement joins TRBV4-1 to TRBJ1-2; TRBD1 agrees at 7 bases. V shed 0 bases and J 6 bases; nucleotides not matched to a gene: 7. This CDR3 has 15 amino acids. Germline V gene lookup returns CDR1 MGHRA and CDR2 YSYEKL. The CDR3 loop is CASSQDQGQYNGYTF. The CDR3 region has the DNA TGCGCCAGCAGCCAAGACCAGGGACAGTACAATGGCTACACCTTC.

This clone was picked up a small number of times. The chain recombines TRBV7-8 with TRBJ2-1, with TRBD2 identical over 11 bases. Germline trimming cut 2 bases from V and 2 bases from J; bases unmatched to any gene: 2. Germline CDR1 SGHVS, CDR2 FQNEAQ. The length of the CDR3 is 16 residues. The CDR3 DNA sequence: TGTGCCAGCAGCTTAACGACTAGCGGGACCTACAATGAGCAGTTCTTC. It encodes CASSLTTSGTYNEQFF.

J is TRBJ1-1 and V is TRBV4-1; unclear D gene. Germline CDR1 and CDR2: MGHRA and YSYEKL. This CDR3 has 13 amino acids. V lost 1 base to trimming and J lost 5 bases, with 8 bases between them. The CDR3 is CASSQGGETEAFF. The DNA for the CDR3 is TGCGCCAGCAGCCAAGGTGGGGAGACTGAAGCTTTCTTT.

J is TRBJ2-3 and V is TRBV6-2 or TRBV6-3; the match to TRBD2 covers 10 bases. CDR1 and CDR2 from the germline V gene are MNHEY and SVGEGT. The junction had 14 bases not matched to a gene; V was cut back by 6 bases and J by 2 bases. The CDR3 consists of 18 residues. The CDR3 sequence is CASSTSGGGIRSTDTQYF. For the CDR3, the DNA is TGTGCCAGCAGCACCAGCGGGGGGGGGATCAGATCCACAGATACGCAGTATTTT.

This clone was observed a handful of times. The chain has TRBV6-5 and TRBJ1-6, with D perhaps matching TRBD1 (5 bases). CDR3 length: 16 residues. Trimming left V 2 bases short and J 2 bases short, with 10 bases between. CDR1 and CDR2 (germline): MNHEY, SVGAGI. The CDR3, as DNA: TGTGCCAGCAGTTACGTCATGGGGGCCTATAATTCACCCCTCCACTTT. Amino acid sequence: CASSYVMGAYNSPLHF.

The chain has TRBV3-1 (or the pseudogene TRBV3-2) and TRBJ1-6; 8 positions match TRBD1. Germline CDR1 is LGHDT and CDR2 is YNNKEL (reference sequence). This CDR3 spans 15 amino acids. J was trimmed by 7 bases and V by 2 bases; bases with no gene match: 4. The CDR3 DNA sequence: TGTGCCAGCAGCCAACAGGGGGCGAGCAATTCACCCCTCCACTTT. This gives the protein CASSQQGASNSPLHF.

This clone was found a few times. The chain is built from TRBV15 and TRBJ1-3, with TRBD1 as a possible D gene (5 bases). In germline, CDR1 is LNHNV, CDR2 YYDKDF (reference sequence). Trimming removed 0 bases from V and 4 bases from J, with 10 bases in between. The CDR3 has 15 residues. This CDR3 reads CATSRDVGAGNTIYF. CDR3 DNA: TGTGCCACCAGCAGAGATGTAGGGGCAGGAAACACCATATATTTT.

This clone was observed a few times. CDR3 loop: CASTKPGRRTEAFF. The CDR3 DNA follows: TGTGCCAGCACAAAACCAGGGCGGCGGACTGAAGCTTTCTTT. V is TRBV28 and J is TRBJ1-1; TRBD1 might be the D (5 bases). The CDR3 loop spans 14 amino acids. V lost 7 bases, J lost 5 bases, and 17 bases lay in between. CDR1 MDHEN and CDR2 SYDVKM come from the germline V gene.